These T cell receptor beta chains were read from a single sample in a study of T cell changes during pregnancy in multiple sclerosis. Produced via immunoSEQ multiplex PCR; TCRdb's table is partial and in-frame only. The sample holds more than 50,000 clones, 89% seen once. The sample in question was peripheral blood, obtained in the first trimester of pregnancy. The receptors stem from a female donor with multiple sclerosis, enrolled in a pregnancy study. CDR3s include the opening cysteine and the closing phenylalanine or tryptophan. D genes are given only for firm matches. Clone sizes are given selectively: once, few, many, or a class where the clone is expanded.

size	D	V	J	CDR3	DNA
-	TRBD1	TRBV4-3	TRBJ1-6	CASSQVAGGNNSPLHF	TGCGCCAGCAGCCAAGTGGCAGGGGGGAATAATTCACCCCTCCACTTT
-	TRBD2	TRBV14	TRBJ2-1	CASSQGAGRRGNEQFF	TGTGCCAGCAGCCAAGGAGCGGGACGCCGGGGGAATGAGCAGTTCTTC
-	-	TRBV10-3	TRBJ1-1	CAISDMTPRGTEAFF	TGTGCCATCAGTGATATGACTCCTAGAGGCACTGAAGCTTTCTTT
once	-	TRBV4-3	TRBJ1-4	CASSFSGVEKLFF	TGCGCCAGCAGCTTTTCGGGAGTTGAAAAACTGTTTTTT
-	-	TRBV28	TRBJ1-1	CASQRGSLNTEAFF	TGTGCCAGCCAGCGGGGATCTCTGAACACTGAAGCTTTCTTT
-	TRBD1	TRBV25-1	TRBJ2-7	CASSGGTDGNLYEQYF	TGTGCCAGCAGTGGGGGGACAGACGGAAACCTCTACGAGCAGTACTTC
-	TRBD2	TRBV6-5	TRBJ2-1	CASSRLAPTNEQFF	TGTGCCAGCAGCCGACTAGCTCCCACCAATGAGCAGTTCTTC
-	TRBD1	TRBV27	TRBJ1-2	CASSPGTGSLYGYTF	TGTGCCAGCAGTCCCGGGACAGGGAGCCTCTATGGCTACACCTTC
-	-	TRBV5-1	TRBJ2-3	CASSPRVSRPSDTQYF	TGCGCCAGCAGCCCCCGGGTCTCGCGCCCTTCGGATACGCAGTATTTT
-	TRBD1	TRBV7-2	TRBJ1-2	CASSLHRQGGGYTF	TGTGCCAGCAGCTTACATCGACAGGGGGGTGGCTACACCTTC
-	-	TRBV5-1	TRBJ2-7	CASSQTNPYEQYF	TGCGCCAGCAGCCAGACAAACCCCTACGAGCAGTACTTC
-	-	TRBV30	TRBJ1-1	CARRGRNTEAFF	TGTGCCCGAAGGGGGAGGAACACTGAAGCTTTCTTT
-	TRBD1	TRBV18	TRBJ2-5	CASSARPDRAETQYF	TGTGCCAGCTCAGCACGTCCTGACAGGGCTGAGACCCAGTACTTC
-	-	TRBV6-5	TRBJ1-2	CASRADRANYGYTF	TGTGCCAGCAGAGCAGACAGAGCTAACTATGGCTACACCTTC
-	TRBD2	TRBV5-6	TRBJ2-4	CASSYLLAGGLAKNIQYF	TGTGCCAGCAGCTACCTACTAGCGGGGGGTCTAGCCAAAAACATTCAGTACTTC
once	TRBD2	TRBV7-9	TRBJ2-7	CASSLGRGTHYEQYF	TGTGCCAGCAGCTTAGGGCGGGGGACCCACTACGAGCAGTACTTC
-	-	TRBV9	TRBJ2-5	CASSVGLQQETQYF	TGTGCCAGCAGCGTAGGACTCCAGCAAGAGACCCAGTACTTC
-	TRBD1	TRBV7-9	TRBJ1-5	CASSQGQVSNQPQHF	TGTGCCAGCAGCCAAGGACAGGTTAGCAATCAGCCCCAGCATTTT
-	-	TRBV4-3	TRBJ1-3	CASSPRGHTRDGNTIYF	TGCGCCAGCAGCCCCAGGGGCCACACGAGGGATGGAAACACCATATATTTT
-	-	TRBV18	TRBJ1-1	CASSRQGGGVNTEAFF	TGTGCCAGCTCACGACAAGGCGGAGGGGTGAACACTGAAGCTTTCTTT
once	TRBD1	TRBV6-6	TRBJ1-4	CASSYQGQTTNEKLFF	TGTGCCAGCAGTTACCAGGGACAGACAACTAATGAAAAACTGTTTTTT
-	TRBD1	TRBV6-6	TRBJ1-1	CASSLPGGALSKAFF	TGTGCCAGCAGTTTACCAGGGGGCGCTCTAAGCAAAGCTTTCTTT
-	-	TRBV29-1	TRBJ1-6	CSVTESYNSPLHF	TGCAGCGTGACGGAGTCCTATAATTCACCCCTCCACTTT
-	TRBD2	TRBV2	TRBJ2-1	CATELAGVPNEQFF	TGTGCCACTGAACTAGCGGGAGTTCCCAATGAGCAGTTCTTC
-	TRBD2	TRBV14	TRBJ2-3	CASSQTSTSGRAPDTQYF	TGTGCCAGCAGCCAGACCTCGACTAGCGGGAGGGCGCCAGATACGCAGTATTTT
-	-	TRBV5-6	TRBJ2-1	CASSNRVDEQFF	TGTGCCAGCAGCAACAGGGTTGATGAGCAGTTCTTC
once	TRBD1	TRBV5-1	TRBJ1-2	CASSLGSTGSHSKGYTF	TGCGCCAGCAGCTTGGGATCGACAGGGTCCCACTCTAAGGGCTACACCTTC
-	-	TRBV11-2	TRBJ1-3	CASSLGAGAGNTIYF	TGTGCCAGCAGCTTAGGAGCAGGGGCCGGAAACACCATATATTTT
-	TRBD2	TRBV6-1	TRBJ2-1	CASSETAGGRNEQFF	TGTGCCAGCAGTGAAACGGCGGGGGGGCGCAATGAGCAGTTCTTC
-	TRBD1	TRBV5-6	TRBJ2-3	CASSRPGQGYTDTQYF	TGTGCCAGCAGCCGGCCGGGACAGGGGTACACAGATACGCAGTATTTT
-	-	TRBV7-8	TRBJ2-2	CASSPWTAANTGELFF	TGTGCCAGCAGCCCCTGGACTGCCGCGAACACCGGGGAGCTGTTTTTT
-	-	TRBV2	TRBJ1-5	CASSIARVGQPQHF	TGTGCCAGCAGTATAGCCAGGGTTGGTCAGCCCCAGCATTTT
-	-	TRBV4-1	TRBJ2-7	CASSQEAPGTAPSYEQYF	TGCGCCAGCAGCCAAGAGGCGCCCGGGACTGCGCCCTCCTACGAGCAGTACTTC
-	-	TRBV6-6	TRBJ2-7	CASSYGRGISYEQYF	TGTGCCAGCAGTTACGGTAGGGGTATCTCCTACGAGCAGTACTTC
-	-	TRBV6-6	TRBJ2-1	CASSYSTDYNEQFF	TGTGCCAGCAGTTACTCGACTGACTACAATGAGCAGTTCTTC
-	TRBD2	TRBV7-2	TRBJ2-4	CASSLATSGSQYF	TGTGCCAGCAGCTTAGCGACTAGCGGTTCCCAGTACTTC
-	-	TRBV6-1	TRBJ2-2	CASSDEGGSTGELFF	TGTGCCAGCAGTGATGAGGGCGGAAGCACCGGGGAGCTGTTTTTT
few	-	TRBV29-1	TRBJ1-1	CSVAGVKNTEAFF	TGCAGCGTTGCGGGGGTCAAGAACACTGAAGCTTTCTTT
-	-	TRBV5-1	TRBJ1-2	CASSPDSQAHYGYTF	TGCGCCAGCAGCCCGGACAGTCAGGCCCACTATGGCTACACCTTC